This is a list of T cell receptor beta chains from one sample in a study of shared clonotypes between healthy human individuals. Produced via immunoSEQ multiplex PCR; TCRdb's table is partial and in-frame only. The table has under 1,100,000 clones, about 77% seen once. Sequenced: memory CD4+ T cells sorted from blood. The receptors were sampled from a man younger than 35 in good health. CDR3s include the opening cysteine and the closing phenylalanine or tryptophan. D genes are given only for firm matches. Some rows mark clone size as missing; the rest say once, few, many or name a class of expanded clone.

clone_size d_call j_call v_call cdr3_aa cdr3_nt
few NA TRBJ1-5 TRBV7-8 CASSTQEGQPQHF TGTGCCAGCAGCACCCAGGAGGGTCAGCCCCAGCATTTT
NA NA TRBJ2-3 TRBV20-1 CSASGGFRQYF TGCAGTGCTAGCGGGGGATTCAGGCAGTATTTT
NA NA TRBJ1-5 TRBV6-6 CASSYSRGYSNQPQHF TGTGCCAGCAGTTACTCGAGGGGGTATAGCAATCAGCCCCAGCATTTT
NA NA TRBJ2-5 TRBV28 CASSLMATQYF TGTGCCAGCAGTTTAATGGCCACCCAGTACTTC
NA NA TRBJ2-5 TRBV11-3 CASSAREETQYF TGTGCCAGCAGCGCCAGGGAAGAGACCCAGTACTTC
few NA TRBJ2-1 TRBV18 CASSPLGSNEQFF TGTGCCAGCTCACCACTAGGGTCCAATGAGCAGTTCTTC
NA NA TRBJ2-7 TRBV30 CASSIHYEQYF TGTGCCTCAAGCATCCACTACGAGCAGTACTTC
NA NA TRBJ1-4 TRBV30 CAWSLRDEKLFF TGTGCCTGGAGTTTGAGGGATGAAAAACTGTTTTTT
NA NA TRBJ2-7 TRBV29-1 CSVEKGRDEQYF TGCAGCGTTGAGAAGGGGCGCGACGAGCAGTACTTC
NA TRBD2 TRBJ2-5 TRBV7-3 CASSTLAGGPTETQYF TGTGCCAGCAGCACCCTAGCGGGGGGGCCGACTGAGACCCAGTACTTC
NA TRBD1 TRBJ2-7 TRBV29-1 CSARQGGYEQYF TGCAGCGCCCGACAGGGCGGCTACGAGCAGTACTTC
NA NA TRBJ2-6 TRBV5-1 CASSSMSGANVLTF TGCGCCAGCAGCTCAATGTCTGGGGCCAACGTCCTGACTTTC
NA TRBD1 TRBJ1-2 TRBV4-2 CASSQAGTVYGYTF TGTGCCAGCAGCCAAGCCGGGACAGTCTATGGCTACACCTTC
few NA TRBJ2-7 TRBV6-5 CASSMAGPSYEQYF TGTGCCAGCAGTATGGCGGGTCCCTCCTACGAGCAGTACTTC
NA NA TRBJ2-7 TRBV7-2 CASSPTLGFSSYEQYF TGTGCCAGCAGCCCGACTTTGGGGTTTTCATCCTACGAGCAGTACTTC
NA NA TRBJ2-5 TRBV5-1 CASSLTEQEETQYF TGCGCCAGCAGCTTGACTGAACAGGAAGAGACCCAGTACTTC
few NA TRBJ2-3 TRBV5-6 CASSSREGTDTQYF TGTGCCAGCAGCTCGAGGGAGGGCACAGATACGCAGTATTTT
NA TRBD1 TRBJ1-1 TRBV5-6 CASRRADRGRMNTEAFF TGTGCCAGCAGACGCGCTGACAGGGGCCGTATGAACACTGAAGCTTTCTTT
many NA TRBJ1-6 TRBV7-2 CASGNSYNSPLHF TGTGCCAGCGGGAACTCCTATAATTCACCCCTCCACTTT
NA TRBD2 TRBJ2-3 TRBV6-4 CASSDSGGPTDTQYF TGTGCCAGCAGTGATTCGGGAGGTCCCACAGATACGCAGTATTTT
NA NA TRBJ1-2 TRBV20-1 CSAAEDGYTF TGCAGTGCTGCGGAGGATGGCTACACCTTC
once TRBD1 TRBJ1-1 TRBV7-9 CASSYSGTGVPEAFF TGTGCCAGCAGCTATTCCGGGACAGGAGTACCTGAAGCTTTCTTT
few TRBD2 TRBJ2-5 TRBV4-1 CASSQEKLAGAETQYF TGCGCCAGCAGCCAAGAGAAATTAGCGGGGGCAGAGACCCAGTACTTC
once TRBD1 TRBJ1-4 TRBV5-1 CASSSQGAVGTNEKLFF TGCGCCAGCAGCTCCCAGGGGGCGGTTGGAACTAATGAAAAACTGTTTTTT
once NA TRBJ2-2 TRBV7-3 CASSSNSGELFF TGTGCCAGCAGCTCTAACTCCGGGGAGCTGTTTTTT
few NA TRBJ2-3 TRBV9 CASSVAGPGTLTDTQYF TGTGCCAGCAGCGTAGCCGGACCCGGGACGCTCACAGATACGCAGTATTTT
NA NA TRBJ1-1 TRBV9 CASSALPAGEAFF TGTGCCAGCAGCGCCTTACCCGCGGGTGAAGCTTTCTTT
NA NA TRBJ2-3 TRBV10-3 CAISSEDTQYF TGTGCCATCAGCTCGGAAGATACGCAGTATTTT
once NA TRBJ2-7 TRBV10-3 CASTFDAASEQYF TGTGCCTCGACCTTTGATGCGGCGAGCGAGCAGTACTTC
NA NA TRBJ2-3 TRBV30 CAWSVPVVQYF TGTGCCTGGAGTGTACCTGTCGTGCAGTATTTT
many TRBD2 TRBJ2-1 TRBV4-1 CASSQDRAGGHNEQFF TGCGCCAGCAGCCAAGATCGAGCGGGAGGGCACAATGAGCAGTTCTTC
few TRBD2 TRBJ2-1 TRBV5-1 CASRGGLAVYNEQFF TGCGCCAGCAGGGGGGGACTAGCGGTCTACAATGAGCAGTTCTTC
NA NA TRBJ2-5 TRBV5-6 CASSLLGLDLQETQYF TGTGCCAGCAGCTTGTTAGGGCTAGACCTCCAAGAGACCCAGTACTTC
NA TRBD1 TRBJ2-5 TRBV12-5 CASGPGTGKRMETQYF TGTGCTAGTGGTCCTGGGACAGGGAAGCGCATGGAGACCCAGTACTTC
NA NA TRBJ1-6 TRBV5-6 CASSPQGMAAGASPLHF TGTGCCAGCAGCCCACAGGGTATGGCCGCAGGGGCTTCACCCCTCCACTTT
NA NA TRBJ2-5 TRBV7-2 CASSTYVGAQHF TGTGCCAGCAGCACATACGTCGGGGCACAGCACTTC
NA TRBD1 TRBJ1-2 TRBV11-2 CASADVRDRTPTYGYTF TGTGCCAGCGCCGACGTACGGGACAGGACACCCACCTATGGCTACACCTTC
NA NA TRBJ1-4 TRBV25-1 CASGTGGDTEKLFF TGTGCCAGCGGGACGGGCGGGGACACTGAAAAACTGTTTTTT
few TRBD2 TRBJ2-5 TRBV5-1 CASSLAGKETQYF TGCGCCAGCAGCTTAGCGGGGAAAGAGACCCAGTACTTC
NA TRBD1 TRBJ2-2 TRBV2 CASSERDRVTGELFF TGTGCCAGCAGTGAGAGGGACAGGGTGACCGGGGAGCTGTTTTTT
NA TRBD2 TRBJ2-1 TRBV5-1 CASSATSGSPPQQFF TGCGCCAGCAGCGCGACTAGCGGGAGCCCCCCCCAGCAGTTCTTC
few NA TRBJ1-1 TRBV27 CASRPRPEANTEAFF TGTGCCAGCAGACCACGCCCCGAAGCGAACACTGAAGCTTTCTTT
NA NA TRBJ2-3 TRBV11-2 CASGTKGTSTDTQYF TGTGCCAGCGGCACGAAGGGGACTAGCACAGATACGCAGTATTTT
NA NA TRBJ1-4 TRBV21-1 CASSKRAEKLFF TGTGCCAGCAGCAAGAGGGCTGAAAAACTGTTTTTT
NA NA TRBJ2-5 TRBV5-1 CASSLGDRQETQYF TGCGCCAGCAGCTTGGGAGACAGACAAGAGACCCAGTACTTC
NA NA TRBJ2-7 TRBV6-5 CAIQHHSGDEQYF TGTGCCATCCAACACCATAGCGGAGACGAGCAGTACTTC
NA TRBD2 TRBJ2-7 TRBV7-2 CASSLSSGSSYEQYF TGTGCCAGCAGCTTATCTAGCGGGAGCTCCTACGAGCAGTACTTC
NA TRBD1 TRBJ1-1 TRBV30 CAWSVQGANTEAFF TGTGCCTGGAGTGTTCAGGGGGCGAACACTGAAGCTTTCTTT
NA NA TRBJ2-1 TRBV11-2 CASSYGPGNNEQFF TGTGCCAGCAGCTATGGTCCGGGAAACAATGAGCAGTTCTTC
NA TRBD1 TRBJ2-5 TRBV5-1 CASSLVTGGETQYF TGCGCCAGCAGCTTGGTGACAGGGGGAGAGACCCAGTACTTC
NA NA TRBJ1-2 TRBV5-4 CASSLSGGNNYGYTF TGTGCCAGCAGCTTGTCTGGCGGAAATAACTATGGCTACACCTTC
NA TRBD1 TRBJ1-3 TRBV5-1 CASSSGQGNSGNTIYF TGCGCCAGCAGCTCAGGACAGGGGAACTCTGGAAACACCATATATTTT
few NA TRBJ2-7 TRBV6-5 CASSSLPGKGYEQYF TGTGCCAGCAGTTCGTTGCCCGGGAAGGGCTACGAGCAGTACTTC
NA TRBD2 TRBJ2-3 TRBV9 CASSPWGGLTDTQYF TGTGCCAGCAGCCCCTGGGGAGGGCTCACAGATACGCAGTATTTT
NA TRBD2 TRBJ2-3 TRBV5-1 CASNPMISGGWDTQYF TGCGCCAGCAACCCCATGATTAGCGGGGGTTGGGATACGCAGTATTTT